Listed below are T cell receptor beta chains from one sample, sequenced in a study of blood T cell dynamics during melanoma immunotherapy. Assay: immunoSEQ multiplex PCR; the TCRdb copy retains only in-frame clones and omits some. In the table there are 7,500 to 9,500 clones, 85% of which are singletons. Sequenced material: blood, taken from a patient treated with checkpoint blockade. The receptors originated from a human donor with melanoma. The CDR3 runs from the conserved cysteine through the conserved F or W. A D gene is named only where the DNA matches it firmly. Part of the rows lack a size; the others show once, few, many or a class for expanded clones.

D gene: -; J gene: TRBJ2-6; clone size: -; V gene: TRBV2; CDR3 protein: CASSDGGASGANVLTF; CDR3 DNA: TGTGCCAGCAGTGATGGCGGGGCGTCTGGGGCCAACGTCCTGACTTTC
D gene: -; J gene: TRBJ1-5; clone size: once; V gene: TRBV6-6; CDR3 protein: CASSYRRVHNQPQHF; CDR3 DNA: TGTGCCAGCAGTTATCGACGGGTTCATAATCAGCCCCAGCATTTT
D gene: -; J gene: TRBJ2-7; clone size: -; V gene: TRBV5-4; CDR3 protein: CASSSMTVSYEQYF; CDR3 DNA: TGTGCCAGCAGCTCCATGACAGTCTCCTACGAGCAGTACTTC
D gene: -; J gene: TRBJ1-3; clone size: -; V gene: TRBV6-5; CDR3 protein: CASSYGSFGNTIYF; CDR3 DNA: TGTGCCAGCAGTTACGGCAGCTTCGGAAACACCATATATTTT
D gene: -; J gene: TRBJ2-6; clone size: -; V gene: TRBV4-2; CDR3 protein: CASSRTDSGANVLTF; CDR3 DNA: TGTGCCAGCAGCCGTACAGACTCTGGGGCCAACGTCCTGACTTTC
D gene: TRBD1; J gene: TRBJ2-4; clone size: -; V gene: TRBV4-2; CDR3 protein: CASSQETGGGLRPNIQYF; CDR3 DNA: TGTGCCAGCAGCCAGGAGACAGGGGGAGGATTGAGGCCGAACATTCAGTACTTC
D gene: -; J gene: TRBJ1-5; clone size: once; V gene: TRBV30; CDR3 protein: CAWSRGPLLNQPQHF; CDR3 DNA: TGTGCCTGGAGCCGGGGACCGCTGCTCAATCAGCCCCAGCATTTT
D gene: TRBD1; J gene: TRBJ1-5; clone size: -; V gene: TRBV15; CDR3 protein: CATKSGTGGNQPQHF; CDR3 DNA: TGTGCCACAAAATCCGGGACAGGGGGCAATCAGCCCCAGCATTTT
D gene: TRBD1; J gene: TRBJ2-7; clone size: -; V gene: TRBV20-1; CDR3 protein: CSATGAREQYF; CDR3 DNA: TGCAGTGCCACAGGGGCGCGAGAGCAGTACTTC
D gene: TRBD1; J gene: TRBJ1-2; clone size: -; V gene: TRBV30; CDR3 protein: CAWSETGALNYGYTF; CDR3 DNA: TGTGCCTGGAGTGAAACAGGGGCCCTTAACTATGGCTACACCTTC
D gene: -; J gene: TRBJ1-3; clone size: -; V gene: TRBV6-5; CDR3 protein: CASSYGRGNTIYF; CDR3 DNA: TGTGCCAGCAGTTACGGACGCGGAAACACCATATATTTT
D gene: -; J gene: TRBJ1-2; clone size: -; V gene: TRBV5-4; CDR3 protein: CASSPRTPAPYGYTF; CDR3 DNA: TGTGCCAGCAGCCCTCGGACACCCGCCCCCTATGGCTACACCTTC
D gene: TRBD2; J gene: TRBJ2-1; clone size: once; V gene: TRBV6-5; CDR3 protein: CASSLSGRYNEQFF; CDR3 DNA: TGTGCCAGCAGTTTGAGCGGGAGATACAATGAGCAGTTCTTC
D gene: TRBD1; J gene: TRBJ1-6; clone size: -; V gene: TRBV18; CDR3 protein: CASSPQGGGNSPLHF; CDR3 DNA: TGTGCCAGCTCACCGCAGGGGGGAGGGAATTCACCCCTCCACTTT
D gene: -; J gene: TRBJ1-2; clone size: -; V gene: TRBV9; CDR3 protein: CASSVHERAYGNYGYTF; CDR3 DNA: TGTGCCAGCAGCGTACATGAAAGGGCATATGGTAACTATGGCTACACCTTC
D gene: -; J gene: TRBJ1-4; clone size: -; V gene: TRBV6-1; CDR3 protein: CASSSIATNEKLFF; CDR3 DNA: TGTGCCAGCAGCTCCATTGCAACTAATGAAAAACTGTTTTTT
D gene: TRBD1; J gene: TRBJ2-1; clone size: -; V gene: TRBV2; CDR3 protein: CASGRTGLGPEQFF; CDR3 DNA: TGTGCCAGCGGGAGGACAGGGTTGGGGCCTGAGCAGTTCTTC
D gene: -; J gene: TRBJ1-3; clone size: -; V gene: TRBV28; CDR3 protein: CASSSGARGSYGNTIYF; CDR3 DNA: TGTGCCAGCAGTTCAGGTGCCCGGGGATCGTATGGGAACACCATATATTTT
D gene: -; J gene: TRBJ1-4; clone size: -; V gene: TRBV5-1; CDR3 protein: CASSFQGMVEKLFF; CDR3 DNA: TGCGCCAGCAGCTTTCAGGGGATGGTGGAAAAACTGTTTTTT
D gene: -; J gene: TRBJ1-1; clone size: -; V gene: TRBV11-2; CDR3 protein: CASSLVTTSNTEAFF; CDR3 DNA: TGTGCCAGCAGCTTAGTGACGACAAGTAACACTGAAGCTTTCTTT
D gene: -; J gene: TRBJ1-1; clone size: -; V gene: TRBV6-1; CDR3 protein: CASRRQENTEAFF; CDR3 DNA: TGTGCCAGCAGGCGACAGGAGAACACTGAAGCTTTCTTT
D gene: -; J gene: TRBJ1-6; clone size: -; V gene: TRBV5-6; CDR3 protein: CASSLPRRSSPLHF; CDR3 DNA: TGTGCCAGCAGCTTGCCGAGGAGAAGTTCACCCCTCCACTTT
D gene: TRBD1; J gene: TRBJ1-1; clone size: -; V gene: TRBV9; CDR3 protein: CASSAMDRGHTEAFF; CDR3 DNA: TGTGCCAGCAGCGCGATGGACAGGGGGCACACTGAAGCTTTCTTT
D gene: -; J gene: TRBJ2-1; clone size: -; V gene: TRBV6-5; CDR3 protein: CASSLGYKQFF; CDR3 DNA: TGTGCCAGCAGCCTAGGTTATAAGCAGTTCTTC
D gene: -; J gene: TRBJ1-2; clone size: few; V gene: TRBV7-2; CDR3 protein: CASSPRANYGYTF; CDR3 DNA: TGTGCCAGCAGCCCCAGGGCCAACTATGGCTACACCTTC
D gene: -; J gene: TRBJ1-1; clone size: -; V gene: TRBV7-2; CDR3 protein: CASSLTRIFF; CDR3 DNA: TGTGCCAGCAGCTTAACCCGGATTTTCTTT
D gene: -; J gene: TRBJ1-2; clone size: -; V gene: TRBV25-1; CDR3 protein: CASSVYRDFYYGYTF; CDR3 DNA: TGTGCCAGCAGTGTCTACAGGGATTTTTACTATGGCTACACCTTC